Each of the 10 T cell receptor beta chains below was sequenced from the same sample in a study of somatic mutations in cytotoxic T cells in rheumatoid arthritis. The repertoire was sequenced with immunoSEQ multiplex PCR; TCRdb's copy has only in-frame clones and lacks some. This sample has approximately 9,400 clones, with 80% found just once. Sequences were obtained from CD8+ T cells sorted from blood. These receptors all come from an adult with rheumatoid arthritis.

The chain carries TRBV7-2 and TRBJ2-2, with D possibly matching TRBD1 (6 bases). Trimming left V 1 base short and J 5 bases short, with 14 bases between. This CDR3 is 16 amino acids long. Germline CDR1 is SGHTA and CDR2 is FQGNSA. CDR3 protein: CASSLDWGQRTGELFF. The CDR3 DNA is TGTGCCAGCAGCTTAGATTGGGGGCAAAGGACCGGGGAGCTGTTTTTT.

The chain employs TRBV27 and TRBJ2-1; either TRBD1 or TRBD2 may supply D (5 bases each). Germline-derived CDR1 and CDR2 are MNHEY and SMNVEV (reference sequence). Trimming removed 2 bases from V and 6 bases from J, with 8 bases in between. This CDR3 region has 13 residues. The CDR3 DNA sequence: TGTGCCAGCAGTTTAGGGACCGCCAATGAGCAGTTCTTC. Its protein is CASSLGTANEQFF.

V and J are TRBV15 and TRBJ1-2; tentatively, D is TRBD1 (5 bases). Trimming cost V 1 base and J 4 bases, with 13 bases left between them. There are 15 residues in the CDR3. The germline V gene has CDR1 LNHNV and CDR2 YYDKDF (reference sequence). CDR3 nucleotide sequence: TGTGCCACCAGCAGAGGGGACTTCGCGAGCTATGGCTACACCTTC. It encodes CATSRGDFASYGYTF.

The chain is built from TRBV28 and TRBJ1-5; 7 bases are shared with TRBD1. Looked up from germline, CDR1 is MDHEN and CDR2 is SYDVKM. The CDR3 is 15 residues long. The V and J ends lost 7 bases and 4 bases, in that order; junction bases with no gene match: 10. CDR3 in amino acids: CASKTGQLGNQPQHF. The CDR3, as DNA: TGTGCCAGCAAGACGGGACAGTTGGGGAATCAGCCCCAGCATTTT.

The CDR3 sequence is CASSGTSGGASLNEQYF. The CDR3 nucleotides are TGTGCCAGCAGTGGGACTAGCGGGGGGGCCTCTCTAAACGAGCAGTACTTC. This chain uses TRBV28 with TRBJ2-7; TRBD2 matches at 16 bases. J lost 5 bases, V lost 5 bases, and 9 bases had no gene match. The germline gives CDR1 MDHEN, CDR2 SYDVKM. The CDR3 has 17 amino acids. The full variable domain, its missing parts supplied by reference TRBV28 and TRBJ2-7, is DVKVTQSSRYLVKRTGEKVFLECVQDMDHENMFWYRQDPGLGLRLIYFSYDVKMKEKGDIPEGYSVSREKKERFSLILESASTNQTSMYLCASSGTSGGASLNEQYFGPGTRLTVT.

Here the CDR3 DNA reads TGTGCCAGCACCCCTGGGACAGGGGGCATGGGAGAGACCCAGTACTTC. It codes for CASTPGTGGMGETQYF. This chain connects TRBV9 to TRBJ2-5; 12 nucleotides line up with TRBD1. The germline CDR1 and CDR2 sequences are SGDLS and YYNGEE. The V gene end was trimmed by 6 bases and the J gene end by 4 bases; junction bases not matched to a gene: 10. This CDR3 contains 16 residues.

The chain couples TRBV6-5 to TRBJ1-1; TRBD1 aligns across 8 bases. The CDR3 sequence is 14 residues long. Looked up from germline, CDR1 is MNHEY and CDR2 is SVGAGI. The ends lost 6 bases at V and 5 bases at J; junction bases unmatched: 8. In nucleotides, the CDR3 is TGTGCCAGCAGAACGACAGGGGTTTGGACTGAAGCTTTCTTT. This codes for CASRTTGVWTEAFF.

The chain employs TRBV10-1 and TRBJ2-7; possible D gene TRBD2, 7 bases. The V and J ends lost 11 bases and 0 bases respectively, with 26 bases between them. The CDR3 is 17 amino acids. Germline values: CDR1 WNHNN, CDR2 SYGVQD (reference sequence). The CDR3 protein is CAGGGIHRATNSYEQYF. CDR3 DNA: TGCGCCGGGGGGGGAATACACAGGGCCACAAACTCCTACGAGCAGTACTTC.

V usage is TRBV4-3 and J usage is TRBJ1-1; tentative D call: TRBD1 (5 bases). CDR1 is LGHNA, CDR2 YSLEER, per germline. V lost 0 bases, J lost 1 base, and 12 bases lay in between. The CDR3 has 16 residues. DNA for the CDR3: TGCGCCAGCAGCCAAGAGAGAGGGGACGGGAACACTGAAGCTTTCTTT. Translated, it gives CASSQERGDGNTEAFF.

The chain carries TRBV9 and TRBJ1-2; TRBD1 matches at 8 bases. The germline V gene has CDR1 SGDLS and CDR2 YYNGEE. Trimming at V came to 3 bases and at J to 2 bases, leaving 6 bases not matched to a gene. The CDR3 has 15 amino acids. CDR3 protein: CASSAPGTGNYGYTF. The CDR3 nucleotides are TGTGCCAGCAGCGCTCCCGGGACAGGAAACTATGGCTACACCTTC.